Presented here are 15 T cell receptor beta chains from one specimen sequenced in a study of blood T cell repertoires in COVID-19. Measured with immunoSEQ multiplex PCR; TCRdb has only the in-frame clones, and not every one. The sample has roughly 350,000 clones; 70% to 90% are singletons. Input material: peripheral blood. These receptors were collected from a woman aged 45-60 years with active or convalescent COVID-19.

The chain couples TRBV3-1 (or the pseudogene TRBV3-2) to TRBJ2-5; 7 bases align to TRBD1. The CDR3 is 15 amino acids. After removal of 3 bases from V and 2 bases from J, the junction contained 6 bases not matched to a gene. Germline-derived CDR1 and CDR2 are LGHDT and YNNKEL (reference sequence). CDR3 region: CASSHRQGVQETQYF. The CDR3, as DNA: TGTGCCAGCAGCCACCGGCAGGGGGTACAAGAGACCCAGTACTTC.

This clone occurred once. The chain uses TRBV24-1 and TRBJ2-3, with D uncertain. This CDR3 is 14 amino acids long. Trimming stripped 6 bases from V and 4 bases from J, with 13 bases between. The germline gives CDR1 KGHDR, CDR2 SFDVKD. CDR3 in amino acids: CATSHTHRPDTQYF. The CDR3 DNA follows: TGTGCCACCAGTCACACCCACCGCCCAGATACGCAGTATTTT.

This chain links TRBV7-2 with TRBJ2-7, with 7 bases that match TRBD2. V lost 7 bases to trimming and J lost 4 bases; unmatched junction nucleotides: 10. The CDR3 is made up of 14 amino acids. The germline gives CDR1 SGHTA, CDR2 FQGNSA. This CDR3 reads CASNMREGPYEQYF. CDR3 DNA sequence: TGTGCCAGCAATATGAGGGAGGGCCCATACGAGCAGTACTTC.

This rearrangement joins TRBV7-9 to TRBJ1-1; maybe TRBD1 (5 bases). The length of the CDR3 is 14 residues. Germline V lookup: CDR1 SEHNR, CDR2 FQNEAQ (reference sequence). Trimming removed 10 bases at V and 10 bases at J, with 25 bases between. Here the CDR3 reads CATDLGGSGYGAFF. The CDR3 DNA sequence: TGTGCCACCGATCTCGGGGGGAGTGGTTATGGAGCTTTCTTT.

V and J are TRBV11-2 and TRBJ1-1, with no clear D. This CDR3 contains 11 residues. CDR1 is SGHAT, CDR2 FQNNGV, per germline. V dropped 6 bases and J dropped 6 bases, with 8 bases sitting between them. The CDR3 here is CASSRGSEAFF. The CDR3 DNA reads TGTGCCAGCAGTAGAGGGTCTGAAGCTTTCTTT.

The chain's CDR3 is CASSVSPSTEAFF. DNA for the CDR3: TGTGCCAGCAGCGTAAGCCCGTCGACTGAAGCTTTCTTT. V usage is TRBV9 and J usage is TRBJ1-1, with D hard to call. This CDR3 is built from 13 residues. From germline, CDR1 is SGDLS and CDR2 YYNGEE. V was trimmed by 1 base and J by 5 bases, leaving 9 bases between them.

This chain joins TRBV24-1 and TRBJ2-1, with D maybe TRBD1 (5 bases). The CDR3 length is 15 residues. The germline V gene encodes CDR1 KGHDR and CDR2 SFDVKD. V was shortened by 3 bases and J by 1 base, with 9 bases between the two germline ends. CDR3 sequence reads: CATSDRAGSYNEQFF. The CDR3 region has the DNA TGTGCCACCAGTGATAGGGCAGGGTCCTACAATGAGCAGTTCTTC.

The chain combines TRBV7-2 with TRBJ2-7; 7 nucleotides match TRBD2. Germline values: CDR1 SGHTA, CDR2 FQGNSA. With V trimmed by 2 bases and J by 4 bases, 14 bases remained unmatched. This CDR3 is 17 amino acids long. The DNA for the CDR3 is TGTGCCAGCAGCTTAAGGTCGGTTAGCGGGCCCCCATACGAGCAGTACTTC. Its translation is CASSLRSVSGPPYEQYF.

This chain connects TRBV7-2 to TRBJ2-3; TRBD2 might be the D (5 bases). Trimming removed 1 base at V and 6 bases at J, with 11 bases between. The CDR3 sequence is 14 residues long. Germline V gene data show CDR1 as SGHTA and CDR2 as FQGNSA. This CDR3 is CASSLVSGTDTQYF. The CDR3 nucleotides are TGTGCCAGCAGCTTAGTTTCGGGAACGGATACGCAGTATTTT.

The V call is TRBV28, the J call TRBJ1-2, with 7 bases lining up with TRBD1. The length of the CDR3 is 13 residues. Per the germline V gene, CDR1 is MDHEN and CDR2 is SYDVKM. Unmatched junction bases numbered 3, after V lost 2 bases and J lost 6 bases. The CDR3 nucleotides read TGTGCCAGCAGTTTAAGACAGGGCGATGGCTACACCTTC. It codes for CASSLRQGDGYTF.

The chain employs TRBV5-1 and TRBJ1-1; D might be TRBD1 (5 bases). Germline CDR1 and CDR2: SGHRS and YFSETQ. The length of the CDR3 is 16 residues. The ends were cut back, 3 bases at V and 0 bases at J, with 15 bases in the middle. The CDR3: CASSYVGQELNTEAFF. In DNA, the CDR3 is TGCGCCAGCAGCTACGTTGGACAAGAGTTGAACACTGAAGCTTTCTTT.

J is TRBJ2-7 and V is TRBV7-2, with 8 bases that match TRBD1. Germline CDR1 SGHTA, CDR2 FQGNSA. V gave up 3 bases and J gave up 2 bases; unmatched junction bases: 9. The CDR3 loop spans 16 amino acids. The DNA of the CDR3 is TGTGCCAGCAGCTTGGCCTTGGGACAGGCGCCCTACGAGCAGTACTTC. Translation: CASSLALGQAPYEQYF.

The CDR3 reads CASSLGPRGGGYTF. For the CDR3, the DNA is TGTGCCAGCAGCTTAGGCCCCCGGGGGGGAGGCTACACCTTC. The chain is built from TRBV7-8 and TRBJ1-2; D perhaps matches TRBD1 (5 bases). Trimming took off 1 base at V and 8 bases at J, with 14 bases between the two ends. The CDR3 contains 14 residues. Germline V gene data show CDR1 as SGHVS and CDR2 as FQNEAQ.

The chain couples TRBV24-1 to TRBJ1-2; 9 bases are a match to TRBD1. The CDR3 sequence is 15 residues long. J was trimmed by 2 bases and V by 9 bases; bases with no gene match: 9. Germline CDR1 and CDR2: KGHDR and SFDVKD. In nucleotides, the CDR3 is TGTGCCACCCGAGGGACAGGGCAAGCGAACTATGGCTACACCTTC. Amino acid sequence: CATRGTGQANYGYTF.

The chain employs TRBV28 and TRBJ2-7; 13 bases fit TRBD2. J gave up 2 bases and V 3 bases, and 16 bases lay outside the gene matches. The CDR3 extends over 20 amino acids. The germline V gene encodes CDR1 MDHEN and CDR2 SYDVKM. The CDR3 DNA follows: TGTGCCAGCAGTTTCTCCCGGGGGATAATTGGACTAGCGGGGGCCTACGAGCAGTACTTC. Translating gives CASSFSRGIIGLAGAYEQYF.